This T cell receptor (beta chain) is drawn from a study of cytotoxic CD8 clonotypes in ibrutinib-treated CLL. Study details: Patients: more than 10 relapsed/refractory, roughly 14 treatment-naive, some 18 IGHV unmutated. Response samples were obtained once patients had received a median around twelve months of treatment, range 6 to 36.

CDR1 MNHEY and CDR2 SMNVEV come from the germline V gene (reference sequence). The CDR3 totals 14 residues. V shed 2 bases and J shed 1 base, with 9 bases lying between them. TCRdb keeps only in-frame clones here, not all; method: immunoSEQ multiplex PCR. The data contain under 200,000 clones, approximately 77% of them seen just once; the ten biggest clones take up about 1.9%. Turning to this clone: What it recognizes is unknown.

The study, taken as a whole, reports: Sustained-remission and progressing patients diverged in sampling times. Under treatment, the uncommon public clonotypes either contracted or remained stable.

The sample in question was PBMCs, obtained after 12 months of ibrutinib treatment. This sequence joins TRBV27 and TRBJ2-7; D remains ambiguous. The TCR sequence derives from a human donor with chronic lymphocytic leukemia. CDR3 protein: CASSLIPESYEQYF. The CDR3 region has the DNA TGTGCCAGCAGTTTAATCCCAGAATCCTACGAGCAGTACTTC.